This T cell receptor beta chain derives from a study of blood T cell repertoires in COVID-19. Study-wide context: Donors in the United States, Italy and Spain gave samples during acute or convalescent COVID-19.

Profiled with immunoSEQ multiplex PCR; TCRdb holds only in-frame clones, not every one. Counted here are 150,000 or so clones, more than 85% occurring once; the ten biggest clones make up more than 3.5%. This clone has only one observation. The CDR3 covers 13 residues. Germline CDR1 reads SNHLY; CDR2 reads FYNNEI. The J segment lost 4 bases and the V segment lost 7 bases, leaving 6 bases of the junction unmatched. The sequence was obtained from a man aged 55 to 70 with COVID-19, enrolled during active disease. The sequenced material came from peripheral blood. V usage is TRBV2 and J usage is TRBJ1-1; TRBD1 matches 7 bases. The CDR3 reads CASKGGLTTEAFF. The CDR3 DNA reads as TGTGCCAGCAAAGGGGGCTTGACCACTGAAGCTTTCTTT.